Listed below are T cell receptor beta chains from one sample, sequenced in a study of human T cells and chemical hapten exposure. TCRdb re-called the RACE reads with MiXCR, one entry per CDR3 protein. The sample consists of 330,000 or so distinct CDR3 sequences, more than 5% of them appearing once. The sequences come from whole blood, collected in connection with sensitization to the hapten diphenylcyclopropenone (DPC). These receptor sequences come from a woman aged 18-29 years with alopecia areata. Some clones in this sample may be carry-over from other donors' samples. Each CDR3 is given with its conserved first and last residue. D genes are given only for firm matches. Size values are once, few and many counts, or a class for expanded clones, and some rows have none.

CDR3: CASSDLQYLRWQYF; DNA: TGTGCCAGCAGTGACTTGCAGTACCTACGATGGCAGTACTTC; D: -; size: -; J: TRBJ2-7; V: TRBV2
CDR3: CASSPIGQGVGREKLFF; DNA: TGTGCCAGCAGTCCGATCGGACAGGGCGTCGGTCGGGAAAAACTGTTTTTT; D: TRBD1; size: -; J: TRBJ1-4; V: TRBV9
CDR3: CASRPPSTDTQYF; DNA: TGTGCCAGCAGACCCCCTAGCACAGATACGCAGTATTTT; D: -; size: few; J: TRBJ2-3; V: TRBV7-2
CDR3: CASSLESPSPLHF; DNA: TGTGCCAGCAGCCTAGAAAGTCCTTCACCCCTCCACTTT; D: -; size: few; J: TRBJ1-6; V: TRBV12-3/TRBV12-4
CDR3: CSAPQPGVSYEKLFF; DNA: TGCAGTGCTCCTCAACCGGGGGTGTCATATGAAAAACTGTTTTTT; D: -; size: -; J: TRBJ1-4; V: TRBV20-1
CDR3: CASTAAPASGELFF; DNA: TGTGCCAGCACCGCGGCACCAGCTTCCGGGGAGCTGTTTTTT; D: -; size: few; J: TRBJ2-2; V: TRBV7-8
CDR3: CASSLGSNSPLHF; DNA: TGCGCCAGCAGCTTGGGATCGAATTCACCCCTCCACTTT; D: -; size: many; J: TRBJ1-6; V: TRBV5-1
CDR3: CATSRDTAFASGGKNIQYF; DNA: TGTGCCACCAGCAGAGATACAGCCTTTGCTAGCGGGGGAAAAAACATTCAGTACTTC; D: TRBD2; size: -; J: TRBJ2-4; V: TRBV15
CDR3: CASSLEPSPDEKLFF; DNA: TGTGCCAGCAGCTTAGAACCGTCCCCGGATGAAAAACTGTTTTTT; D: -; size: many; J: TRBJ1-4; V: TRBV7-2
CDR3: CASSQAWPVTGYRETQYF; DNA: TGTGCCAGCAGCCAAGCTTGGCCCGTCACAGGGTACCGGGAGACCCAGTACTTC; D: -; size: few; J: TRBJ2-5; V: TRBV14
CDR3: CASSGTGSSYNEQFF; DNA: TGTGCCAGCAGCGGGACAGGGAGCTCCTACAATGAGCAGTTCTTC; D: TRBD1; size: many; J: TRBJ2-1; V: TRBV12-3/TRBV12-4
CDR3: CASSSSGGGYEQYF; DNA: TGTGCCAGCAGTTCGAGCGGGGGGGGATACGAGCAGTACTTC; D: TRBD2; size: few; J: TRBJ2-7; V: TRBV6-6
CDR3: CASLLGPRGGGETQYF; DNA: TGTGCCAGCCTCTTAGGGCCCAGGGGCGGGGGAGAGACCCAGTACTTC; D: -; size: few; J: TRBJ2-5; V: TRBV7-8
CDR3: CASSYDRTPGNTIYF; DNA: TGCGCCAGCAGCTACGACAGGACCCCTGGAAACACCATATATTTT; D: -; size: many; J: TRBJ1-3; V: TRBV4-1
CDR3: CASSPRPNTGELFF; DNA: TGTGCCAGCAGCCCTCGCCCGAACACCGGGGAGCTGTTTTTT; D: -; size: -; J: TRBJ2-2; V: TRBV5-5
CDR3: CASSLSRGLLSYEQYF; DNA: TGTGCCAGCAGTTTATCCAGGGGCTTACTAAGCTACGAGCAGTACTTC; D: -; size: few; J: TRBJ2-7; V: TRBV27
CDR3: CASNSPGQMNTEAFF; DNA: TGTGCCAGCAATTCTCCGGGGCAGATGAACACTGAAGCTTTCTTT; D: -; size: few; J: TRBJ1-1; V: TRBV3-1
CDR3: CASSGVVAGTGGEVSFYGYTF; DNA: TGTGCCAGCTCTGGTGTGGTAGCGGGGACGGGGGGCGAAGTCTCCTTCTATGGCTACACCTTC; D: -; size: medium-sized; J: TRBJ1-2; V: TRBV6-1
CDR3: CATSGGTEAFF; DNA: TGTGCCACCAGTGGCGGCACTGAAGCTTTCTTT; D: -; size: -; J: TRBJ1-1; V: TRBV14
CDR3: CASSQTGTGGEGEAFF; DNA: TGTGCCAGCAGTCAGACCGGGACAGGGGGCGAAGGTGAAGCTTTCTTT; D: TRBD1; size: many; J: TRBJ1-1; V: TRBV6-5
CDR3: CASSQVLAGTYPYNEQFF; DNA: TGTGCCAGCAGCCAAGTGCTAGCGGGGACCTACCCTTACAATGAGCAGTTCTTC; D: TRBD2; size: -; J: TRBJ2-1; V: TRBV4-2
CDR3: CASSGQGGDTEAFF; DNA: TGTGCCAGCAGTGGACAGGGAGGGGACACTGAAGCTTTCTTT; D: TRBD1; size: many; J: TRBJ1-1; V: TRBV6-6
CDR3: CASSPRERRGSYEQYF; DNA: TGTGCCAGCAGCCCCCGGGAGCGTAGAGGATCCTACGAGCAGTACTTC; D: -; size: -; J: TRBJ2-7; V: TRBV14
CDR3: CASSVGPGDYGYTF; DNA: TGTGCCAGCAGCGTAGGTCCAGGGGACTATGGCTACACCTTC; D: -; size: many; J: TRBJ1-2; V: TRBV9
CDR3: CASSIGRQGSYTDTQYF; DNA: TGCGCCAGCAGCATAGGACGACAGGGCTCTTACACAGATACGCAGTATTTT; D: TRBD1; size: few; J: TRBJ2-3; V: TRBV5-1
CDR3: CSARDGGKPYQPQHF; DNA: TGCAGTGCTAGAGATGGAGGGAAACCCTATCAGCCCCAGCATTTT; D: -; size: few; J: TRBJ1-5; V: TRBV20-1
CDR3: CASSVTRNTEAFF; DNA: TGTGCCAGCAGTGTTACAAGGAACACTGAAGCTTTCTTT; D: -; size: many; J: TRBJ1-1; V: TRBV2
CDR3: CAISESGQGDGYTF; DNA: TGTGCCATCAGTGAGTCCGGACAGGGTGATGGCTACACCTTC; D: TRBD1; size: -; J: TRBJ1-2; V: TRBV10-3
CDR3: CAISETGPYGYTF; DNA: TGTGCCATCAGTGAGACAGGGCCCTATGGCTACACCTTC; D: -; size: -; J: TRBJ1-2; V: TRBV10-3
CDR3: CASSLAEGSLYGYTF; DNA: TGTGCCAGCAGCTTAGCGGAGGGGTCCCTCTATGGCTACACCTTC; D: -; size: -; J: TRBJ1-2; V: TRBV7-8
CDR3: CASSGSLDPTEAFF; DNA: TGTGCCAGCAGTGGATCACTGGACCCGACTGAAGCTTTCTTT; D: -; size: few; J: TRBJ1-1; V: TRBV6-6
CDR3: CASSLEGKGTEAFF; DNA: TGTGCCAGCAGTTTGGAAGGGAAAGGCACTGAAGCTTTCTTT; D: -; size: many; J: TRBJ1-1; V: TRBV27
CDR3: CASSLPNREAYGYTF; DNA: TGTGCCAGCAGCTTACCGAACAGGGAAGCCTATGGCTACACCTTC; D: -; size: few; J: TRBJ1-2; V: TRBV7-9
CDR3: CASSSGDSANTVYF; DNA: TGCGCCAGCAGCAGTGGGGACAGTGCTAACACCGTATATTTT; D: TRBD1; size: many; J: TRBJ1-3; V: TRBV5-1
CDR3: CASSYGTATGYTF; DNA: TGTGCCAGCAGTTACGGGACAGCGACTGGCTACACCTTC; D: TRBD1; size: many; J: TRBJ1-2; V: TRBV6-2/TRBV6-3
CDR3: CASSLAVAVTGDNEQFF; DNA: TGCGCCAGCAGCTTGGCCGTCGCAGTAACAGGGGACAATGAGCAGTTCTTC; D: TRBD1; size: -; J: TRBJ2-1; V: TRBV5-1
CDR3: CASSPLRVSTDTQYF; DNA: TGTGCCAGCTCACCACTGAGGGTTTCGACAGATACGCAGTATTTT; D: -; size: few; J: TRBJ2-3; V: TRBV18
CDR3: CASSQVTGGDGYTF; DNA: TGTGCCAGCAGCCAAGTTACAGGGGGCGATGGCTACACCTTC; D: TRBD1; size: few; J: TRBJ1-2; V: TRBV4-2
CDR3: CASRAGTTGELFF; DNA: TGTGCCAGCAGGGCAGGGACCACCGGGGAGCTGTTTTTT; D: -; size: -; J: TRBJ2-2; V: TRBV2
CDR3: CASSLTRAVNTEAFF; DNA: TGTGCCAGCAGCTTAACGAGAGCAGTGAACACTGAAGCTTTCTTT; D: -; size: many; J: TRBJ1-1; V: TRBV7-3
CDR3: CSVGEGGANQPQHF; DNA: TGCAGCGTTGGGGAGGGAGGGGCCAATCAGCCCCAGCATTTT; D: -; size: many; J: TRBJ1-5; V: TRBV29-1